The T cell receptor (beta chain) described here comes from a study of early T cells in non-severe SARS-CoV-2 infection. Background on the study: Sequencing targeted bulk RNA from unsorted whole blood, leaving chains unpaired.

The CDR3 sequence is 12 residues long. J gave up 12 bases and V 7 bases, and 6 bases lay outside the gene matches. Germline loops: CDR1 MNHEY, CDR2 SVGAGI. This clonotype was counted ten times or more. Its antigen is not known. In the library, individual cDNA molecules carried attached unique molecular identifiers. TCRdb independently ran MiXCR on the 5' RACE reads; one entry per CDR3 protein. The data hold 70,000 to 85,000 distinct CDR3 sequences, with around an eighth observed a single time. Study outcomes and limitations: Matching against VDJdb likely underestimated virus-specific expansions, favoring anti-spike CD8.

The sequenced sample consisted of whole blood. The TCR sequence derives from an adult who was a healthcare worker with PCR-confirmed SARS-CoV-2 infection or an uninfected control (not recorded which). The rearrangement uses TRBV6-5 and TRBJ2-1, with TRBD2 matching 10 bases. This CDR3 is CASTSQRGGQFF. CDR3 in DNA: TGTGCCAGCACCTCGCAGCGGGGGGGGCAGTTCTTC.